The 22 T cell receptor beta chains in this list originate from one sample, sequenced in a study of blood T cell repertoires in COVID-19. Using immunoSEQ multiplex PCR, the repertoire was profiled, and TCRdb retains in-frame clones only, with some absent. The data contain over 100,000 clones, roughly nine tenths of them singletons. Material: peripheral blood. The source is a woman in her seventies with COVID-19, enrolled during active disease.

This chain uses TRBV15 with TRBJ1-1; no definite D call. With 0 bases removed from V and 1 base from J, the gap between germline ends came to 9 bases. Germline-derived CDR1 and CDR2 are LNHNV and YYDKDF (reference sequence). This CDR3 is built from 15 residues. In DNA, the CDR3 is TGTGCCACCAGCAGAGATCTTCAGTGGAACACTGAAGCTTTCTTT. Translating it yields CATSRDLQWNTEAFF.

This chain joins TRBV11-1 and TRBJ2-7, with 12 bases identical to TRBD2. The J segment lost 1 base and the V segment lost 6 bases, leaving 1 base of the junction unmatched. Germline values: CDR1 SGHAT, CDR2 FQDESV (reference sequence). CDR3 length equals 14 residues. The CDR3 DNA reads TGTGCCAGCAGGGGGACTAGCGGGTCCTACGAGCAGTACTTC. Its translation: CASRGTSGSYEQYF.

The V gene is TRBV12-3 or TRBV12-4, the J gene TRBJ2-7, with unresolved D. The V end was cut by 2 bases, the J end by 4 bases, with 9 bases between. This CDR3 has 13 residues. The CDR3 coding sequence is TGTGCCAGCAGTTTATACCAGGATTACGAGCAGTACTTC. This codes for CASSLYQDYEQYF.

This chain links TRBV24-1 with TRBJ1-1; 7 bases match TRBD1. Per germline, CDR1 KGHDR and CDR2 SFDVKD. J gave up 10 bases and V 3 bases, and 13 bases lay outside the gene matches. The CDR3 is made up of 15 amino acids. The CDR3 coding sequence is TGTGCCACCAGTGATCCCTCAGGGGGTGCGTCTCGAGCTTTCTTT. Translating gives CATSDPSGGASRAFF.

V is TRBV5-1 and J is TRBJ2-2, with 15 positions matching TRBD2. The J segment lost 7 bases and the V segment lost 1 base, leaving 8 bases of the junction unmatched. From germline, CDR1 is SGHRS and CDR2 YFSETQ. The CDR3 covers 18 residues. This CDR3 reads CASSLRGLAGGQSGELFF. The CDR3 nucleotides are TGCGCCAGCAGCTTGAGGGGACTAGCGGGGGGCCAGAGCGGGGAGCTGTTTTTT.

DNA of the CDR3: TGTGCCAGCAGGGAAACAGGGGGCTTTCCTGGCTACACCTTC. Encoded protein: CASRETGGFPGYTF. The chain recombines TRBV2 with TRBJ1-2; 9 positions agree with TRBD1. With V trimmed by 6 bases and J by 7 bases, 9 bases remained unmatched. Germline assignment: CDR1 SNHLY and CDR2 FYNNEI. This CDR3 spans 14 amino acids.

The CDR3 DNA reads TGTGCCAGCAGCCCCCATGGAGGGGGCGGTCTTGGCTACACCTTC. As protein: CASSPHGGGGLGYTF. The chain has TRBV7-2 and TRBJ1-2; 7 nucleotides line up with TRBD1. The ends lost 5 bases at V and 7 bases at J; junction bases unmatched: 13. The length of the CDR3 is 15 residues. Germline loops: CDR1 SGHTA, CDR2 FQGNSA.

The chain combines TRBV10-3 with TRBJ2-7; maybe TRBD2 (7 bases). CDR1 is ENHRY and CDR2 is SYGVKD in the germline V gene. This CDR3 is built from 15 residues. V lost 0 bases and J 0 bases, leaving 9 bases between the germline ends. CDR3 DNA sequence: TGTGCCATCAGTGAGTCAGGGGGGGCCTCCTACGAGCAGTACTTC. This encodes CAISESGGASYEQYF.

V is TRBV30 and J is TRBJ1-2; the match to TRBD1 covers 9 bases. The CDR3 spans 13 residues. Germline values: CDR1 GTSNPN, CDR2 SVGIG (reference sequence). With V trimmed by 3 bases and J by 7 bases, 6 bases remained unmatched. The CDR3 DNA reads TGTGCCTGGAGCCGGGACAGGGTTCGTGGCTACACCTTC. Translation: CAWSRDRVRGYTF.

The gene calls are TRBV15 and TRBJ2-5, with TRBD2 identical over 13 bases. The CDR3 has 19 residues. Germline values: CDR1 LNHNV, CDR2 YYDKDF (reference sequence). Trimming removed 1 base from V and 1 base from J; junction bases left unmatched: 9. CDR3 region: CATSRGRRTSGGPQETQYF. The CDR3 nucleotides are TGTGCCACCAGCAGAGGCCGCAGGACTAGCGGGGGACCCCAAGAGACCCAGTACTTC.

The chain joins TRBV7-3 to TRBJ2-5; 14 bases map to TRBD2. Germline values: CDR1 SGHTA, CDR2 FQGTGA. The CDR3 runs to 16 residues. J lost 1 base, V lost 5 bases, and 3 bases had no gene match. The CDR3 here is CASSRGLAGAQETQYF. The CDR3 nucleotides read TGTGCCAGCAGCAGGGGACTAGCGGGGGCCCAAGAGACCCAGTACTTC. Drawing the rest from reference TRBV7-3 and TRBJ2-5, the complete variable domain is GAGVSQTPSNKVTEKGKYVELRCDPISGHTALYWYRQSLGQGPEFLIYFQGTGAADDSGLPNDRFFAVRPEGSVSTLKIQRTERGDSAVYLCASSRGLAGAQETQYFGPGTRLLVL.

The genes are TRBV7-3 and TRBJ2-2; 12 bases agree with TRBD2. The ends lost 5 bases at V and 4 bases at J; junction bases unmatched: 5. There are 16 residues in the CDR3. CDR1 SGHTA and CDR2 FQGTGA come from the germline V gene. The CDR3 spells CASSGGLAGPTGELFF. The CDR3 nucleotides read TGTGCCAGCAGCGGTGGACTAGCGGGGCCCACCGGGGAGCTGTTTTTT. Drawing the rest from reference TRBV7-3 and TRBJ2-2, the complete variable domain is GAGVSQTPSNKVTEKGKYVELRCDPISGHTALYWYRQSLGQGPEFLIYFQGTGAADDSGLPNDRFFAVRPEGSVSTLKIQRTERGDSAVYLCASSGGLAGPTGELFFGEGSRLTVL.

The CDR3 bases are TGTGCCAGCAGCCCCTATCCGGACAGGGGCGAGCAGTACTTC. Amino acids: CASSPYPDRGEQYF. The V call is TRBV7-2, the J call TRBJ2-7; 9 bases fit TRBD1. The J segment lost 6 bases and the V segment lost 5 bases, leaving 8 bases of the junction unmatched. Germline CDR1 and CDR2: SGHTA and FQGNSA. The CDR3 has 14 residues.

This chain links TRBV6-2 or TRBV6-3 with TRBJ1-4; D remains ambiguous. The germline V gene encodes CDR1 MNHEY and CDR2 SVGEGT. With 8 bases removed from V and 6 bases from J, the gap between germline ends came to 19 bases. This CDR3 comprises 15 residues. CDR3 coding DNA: TGTGCCAGCCGTTCCGGATTTCGGGTGGATGAAAAACTGTTTTTT. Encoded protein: CASRSGFRVDEKLFF.

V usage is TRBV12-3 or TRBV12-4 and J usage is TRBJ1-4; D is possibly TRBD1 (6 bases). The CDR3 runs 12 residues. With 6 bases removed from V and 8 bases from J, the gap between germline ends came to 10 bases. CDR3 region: CASSTGTEKLFF. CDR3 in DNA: TGTGCCAGCAGCACCGGGACAGAAAAACTGTTTTTT.

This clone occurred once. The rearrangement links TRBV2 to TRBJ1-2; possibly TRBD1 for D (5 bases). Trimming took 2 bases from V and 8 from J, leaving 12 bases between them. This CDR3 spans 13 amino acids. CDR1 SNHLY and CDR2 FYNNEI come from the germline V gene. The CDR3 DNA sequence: TGTGCCAGCAGTGAATCGTCCCAGGGAGGCTACACCTTC. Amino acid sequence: CASSESSQGGYTF.

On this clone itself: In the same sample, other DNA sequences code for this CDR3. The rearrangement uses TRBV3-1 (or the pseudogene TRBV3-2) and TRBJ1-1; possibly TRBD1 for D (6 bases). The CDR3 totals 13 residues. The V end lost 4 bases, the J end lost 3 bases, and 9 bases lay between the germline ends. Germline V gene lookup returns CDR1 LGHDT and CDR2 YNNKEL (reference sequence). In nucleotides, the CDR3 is TGTGCCAGCAGCCGAACAGGGTACACTGAAGCTTTCTTT. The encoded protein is CASSRTGYTEAFF.

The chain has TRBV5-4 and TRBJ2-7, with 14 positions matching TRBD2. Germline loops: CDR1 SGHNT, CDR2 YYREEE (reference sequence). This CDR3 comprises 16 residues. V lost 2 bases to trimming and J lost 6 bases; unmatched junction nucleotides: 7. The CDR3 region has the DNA TGTGCCAGCAGCTTAAGGACTAGCGGGGGGCTCGGCGAGCAGTACTTC. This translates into CASSLRTSGGLGEQYF.

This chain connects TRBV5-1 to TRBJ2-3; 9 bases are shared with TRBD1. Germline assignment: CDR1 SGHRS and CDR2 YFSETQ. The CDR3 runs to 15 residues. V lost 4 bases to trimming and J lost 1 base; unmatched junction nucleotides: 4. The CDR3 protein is CASSLRTGGTDTQYF. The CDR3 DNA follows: TGCGCCAGCAGCCTCCGGACAGGGGGCACAGATACGCAGTATTTT.

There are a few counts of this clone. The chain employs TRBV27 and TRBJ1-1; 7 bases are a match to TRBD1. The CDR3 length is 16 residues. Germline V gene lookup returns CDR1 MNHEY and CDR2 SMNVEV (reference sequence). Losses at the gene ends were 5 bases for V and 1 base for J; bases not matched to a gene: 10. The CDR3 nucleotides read TGTGCCAGCAGTCCAACCCGGGACAGTAAGAACACTGAAGCTTTCTTT. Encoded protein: CASSPTRDSKNTEAFF.

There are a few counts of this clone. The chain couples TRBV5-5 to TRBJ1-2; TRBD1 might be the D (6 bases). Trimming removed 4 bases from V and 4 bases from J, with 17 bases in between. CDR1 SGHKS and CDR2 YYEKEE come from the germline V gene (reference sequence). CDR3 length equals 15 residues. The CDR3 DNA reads TGTGCCAGCAGCCCCTGGACAGACTCAGCCTATGGCTACACCTTC. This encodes CASSPWTDSAYGYTF.

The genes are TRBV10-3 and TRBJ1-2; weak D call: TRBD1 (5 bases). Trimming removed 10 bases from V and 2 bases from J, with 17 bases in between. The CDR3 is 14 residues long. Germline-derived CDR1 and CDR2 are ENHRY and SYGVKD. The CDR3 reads CATSDTRGNYGYTF. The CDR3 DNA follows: TGTGCCACCTCAGATACTCGGGGGAACTATGGCTACACCTTC.